These T cell receptor beta chains were read from a single sample in a study of T cells in localized non-small cell lung cancer. Generated by immunoSEQ multiplex PCR, the TCRdb table keeps only in-frame clones and is missing some. The sample includes fewer than 45,000 clones, 75% to 90% seen only once; the top ten take about 6%. Material: peripheral blood, obtained before any cancer treatment. All receptors derive from a man aged 35 to 69 with stage I lung adenocarcinoma. Each CDR3 is given with its conserved first and last residue. D genes are given only for firm matches. For some rows the clone size is stated as once, few or many, or as a class when expanded; others skip it.

few	TRBV16	TRBJ1-2	-	CASSQSSGSGYTF	TGTGCCAGCAGCCAATCTTCAGGTTCTGGCTACACCTTC
-	TRBV12-5	TRBJ2-3	-	CASGRSTDTQYF	TGTGCTAGTGGTAGAAGCACAGATACGCAGTATTTT
-	TRBV6-6	TRBJ1-2	-	CASSYTYDSNYGYTF	TGTGCCAGCAGTTACACCTATGACAGTAACTATGGCTACACCTTC
-	TRBV7-2	TRBJ2-7	-	CASSPPGSYEQYF	TGTGCCAGCAGCCCGCCGGGGTCCTACGAGCAGTACTTC
-	TRBV7-3	TRBJ1-1	-	CASSLTGVTRTGWSTEAFF	TGTGCCAGCAGCTTAACTGGGGTAACGCGAACAGGGTGGAGCACTGAAGCTTTCTTT
-	TRBV7-2	TRBJ2-7	TRBD2	CASSFGLAFEQYF	TGTGCCAGCAGCTTCGGACTAGCTTTCGAGCAGTACTTC
few	TRBV7-2	TRBJ2-1	-	CASKKWGETQFF	TGTGCCAGCAAAAAGTGGGGGGAAACGCAGTTCTTC
-	TRBV9	TRBJ1-2	TRBD1	CASRAAGTGGYGYTF	TGTGCCAGCAGGGCCGCCGGGACAGGGGGCTATGGCTACACCTTC
-	TRBV7-9	TRBJ2-3	-	CASSSPDSTDTQYF	TGTGCCAGCAGCTCGCCTGACAGCACAGATACGCAGTATTTT
-	TRBV2	TRBJ1-4	TRBD1	CASTRDRGREKLFF	TGTGCCAGCACCCGGGACAGGGGGCGGGAAAAACTGTTTTTT
-	TRBV19	TRBJ2-6	-	CASSQQGSGANVLTF	TGTGCCAGTAGTCAACAGGGCTCTGGGGCCAACGTCCTGACTTTC
-	TRBV19	TRBJ1-1	-	CASSIDHLNTEAFF	TGTGCCAGTAGTATAGATCATTTGAACACTGAAGCTTTCTTT
-	TRBV10-3	TRBJ2-2	-	CAISEFTGGVTGELFF	TGTGCCATCAGTGAGTTCACTGGGGGTGTCACCGGGGAGCTGTTTTTT
-	TRBV19	TRBJ1-1	-	CASRGQSNTEAFF	TGTGCCAGTAGAGGACAGTCGAACACTGAAGCTTTCTTT
-	TRBV2	TRBJ2-3	-	CASNVAGRDTQYF	TGTGCCAGCAACGTCGCAGGGAGAGATACGCAGTATTTT
-	TRBV10-3	TRBJ1-2	TRBD1	CAITGGLVYGYTF	TGTGCCATCACAGGGGGCTTAGTCTATGGCTACACCTTC
-	TRBV4-3	TRBJ2-2	-	CASSQVLEVGELFF	TGCGCCAGCAGCCAAGTTCTAGAGGTCGGGGAGCTGTTTTTT
-	TRBV30	TRBJ2-7	-	CAWSVASTYEQYF	TGTGCCTGGAGTGTAGCCAGTACCTACGAGCAGTACTTC
-	TRBV5-1	TRBJ1-1	-	CASSSFDGNTEAFF	TGCGCCAGCAGCTCCTTCGACGGTAACACTGAAGCTTTCTTT
-	TRBV15	TRBJ2-2	-	CATSREGSGRAGELFF	TGTGCCACCAGCAGAGAGGGGAGCGGAAGAGCCGGGGAGCTGTTTTTT
-	TRBV28	TRBJ1-1	-	CASSRGLNTEAFF	TGTGCCAGCAGTCGTGGACTGAACACTGAAGCTTTCTTT
-	TRBV7-8	TRBJ2-7	TRBD1	CASSSPGQVVTYEQYF	TGTGCCAGCAGCTCGCCGGGACAGGTCGTAACCTACGAGCAGTACTTC
-	TRBV4-1	TRBJ2-3	-	CASSQDELAAGGTQYF	TGCGCCAGCAGCCAAGATGAATTAGCGGCAGGGGGTACGCAGTATTTT
-	TRBV7-8	TRBJ2-1	-	CASSSWGEPSNEQFF	TGTGCCAGCAGCTCGTGGGGGGAGCCCTCTAATGAGCAGTTCTTC
-	TRBV28	TRBJ2-3	-	CASTSLRLRGIGYF	TGTGCCAGCACTTCCTTGCGCTTACGTGGTATAGGGTATTTT
-	TRBV11-2	TRBJ2-1	TRBD2	CASSLGAGVGEQFF	TGTGCCAGCAGCTTAGGAGCGGGAGTGGGGGAGCAGTTCTTC
few	TRBV5-8	TRBJ2-1	TRBD2	CASPNPPGLAGRSYNEQFF	TGTGCCAGCCCTAACCCCCCGGGACTAGCGGGCCGCTCCTACAATGAGCAGTTCTTC
-	TRBV10-3	TRBJ2-5	-	CAISESVKETQYF	TGTGCCATCAGTGAGTCGGTCAAAGAGACCCAGTACTTC
medium-sized	TRBV7-9	TRBJ2-7	-	CASSRRETYEQYF	TGTGCCAGCAGCCGTAGGGAAACCTACGAGCAGTACTTC
-	TRBV4-2	TRBJ2-5	-	CASSQSIGGSGETQYF	TGTGCCAGCAGCCAATCCATTGGGGGTAGCGGAGAGACCCAGTACTTC
-	TRBV5-6	TRBJ2-7	-	CASSPYMSGTYEQYF	TGTGCCAGCAGCCCCTACATGTCCGGGACCTACGAGCAGTACTTC
-	TRBV28	TRBJ2-7	-	CASSLGGGTYEQYF	TGTGCCAGCAGTTTAGGGGGGGGCACCTACGAGCAGTACTTC
-	TRBV29-1	TRBJ1-2	TRBD1	CSVRTGGVRGYTF	TGCAGCGTGCGGACAGGGGGAGTGAGGGGCTACACCTTC
-	TRBV19	TRBJ2-7	TRBD1	CASSARQGPYEQYF	TGTGCCAGTAGTGCTAGACAGGGGCCCTACGAGCAGTACTTC
-	TRBV28	TRBJ2-5	-	CASSSPRGVGETQYF	TGTGCCAGCAGTTCCCCCCGCGGGGTCGGAGAGACCCAGTACTTC
-	TRBV10-3	TRBJ2-3	TRBD1	CARRDRETDTQYF	TGTGCCCGCCGGGACAGGGAAACAGATACGCAGTATTTT
-	TRBV5-1	TRBJ2-5	-	CASSLQEETQYF	TGCGCCAGCAGCTTGCAGGAAGAGACCCAGTACTTC
-	TRBV28	TRBJ1-5	TRBD1	CASKTGTGWNQPQHF	TGTGCCAGCAAGACCGGGACAGGGTGGAATCAGCCCCAGCATTTT